This entry features one T cell receptor beta chain sequence. The sample comes from a study of blood T cell repertoires in COVID-19. As for the study in general: The United States, Italy and Spain supplied acute and convalescent COVID-19 samples.

Authors' processing steps: How many nucleated cells were present was estimated from reference gene primer amplification. Method: immunoSEQ multiplex PCR; TCRdb's copy keeps in-frame clones and lacks some. That table supplies the V and J calls and clone size; D and trimming were determined from the DNA. Here the sample spans approximately 300,000 clones, approximately 92% being singletons. A Seattle source enrolled patients during active infection and followed them longitudinally. The TCR was taken from a woman in her 30s with COVID-19, enrolled during active disease. The sample taken for sequencing was peripheral blood.

The CDR3 bases are TGCGCCAGCAGCTTACGGGAGCGCGAGCAGTACTTC. Its protein is CASSLREREQYF. The V call is TRBV5-1, the J call TRBJ2-7; possibly TRBD2 for D (6 bases). The V gene's germline CDR1 is SGHRS and CDR2 YFSETQ. V lost 2 bases to trimming and J lost 6 bases, with 9 bases between them. The CDR3 runs 12 residues.